The T cell receptor beta chain described here comes from a study of cytomegalovirus exposure and HLA in healthy donors. Study observations and caveats: Donors were assumed by presence/absence analyses to have roughly uniform sequencing depth. Among TCR beta chains, those listed as cytomegalovirus-associated numbered fewer than 200. Per a prior analysis, the majority of TCR beta V segments were productive roughly 87% or roughly 30% of the time. Analysis performed later found about 18,000 TCR beta sequences associated with HLA alleles at 0.05 false discovery rate.

The CDR3 extends over 17 amino acids. Germline CDR1 and CDR2: SGHAT and FQNNGV. The V and J ends lost 0 bases and 1 base, in that order; junction bases with no gene match: 2. It was with 60 Vbeta and 13 Jbeta primers that the PCR ran. Assay used: immunoSEQ multiplex PCR; TCRdb lists only in-frame clones, some missing. The sample includes over 150,000 clones, about 81% of them seen just once. As concerns this clone: What it recognizes is unknown.

The specimen sequenced was PBMCs. The chain employs TRBV11-2 and TRBJ2-1; the match to TRBD2 covers 11 bases. The clonotype comes from a woman younger than 35 in good health and CMV-seronegative. This CDR3 is CASSLDRTSGSYNEQFF. The CDR3 coding sequence is TGTGCCAGCAGCTTAGATAGGACTAGCGGGTCCTACAATGAGCAGTTCTTC.